This T cell receptor beta chain emerged from a study of hypomethylating agent response in myelodysplastic syndrome. The V end was cut by 6 bases, the J end by 3 bases, with 12 bases between. There are 13 residues in the CDR3. Germline V CDR1 and CDR2: SGHRS, YFSETQ. Produced via immunoSEQ multiplex PCR; TCRdb's table is partial and in-frame only. The sample gives about 5,700 clones, around four fifths of which show up once; roughly 11% is in the top ten. Here the sequenced sample was bone marrow, taken before or after starting hypomethylating agent treatment for myelodysplastic syndrome (not recorded which). This chain joins TRBV5-1 and TRBJ1-1; no firm D call. The TCR was taken from a human donor with myelodysplastic syndrome. This CDR3 reads CASTLGEYTEAFF. DNA of the CDR3: TGCGCCAGCACACTGGGCGAGTACACTGAAGCTTTCTTT. The whole variable domain, remainder taken from reference TRBV5-1 and TRBJ1-1, is KAGVTQTPRYLIKTRGQQVTLSCSPISGHRSVSWYQQTPGQGLQFLFEYFSETQRNKGNFPGRFSGRQFSNSRSEMNVSTLELGDSALYLCASTLGEYTEAFFGQGTRLTVV.